Presented here are 30 T cell receptor beta chains from one specimen sequenced in a study of shared clonotypes between healthy human individuals. The repertoire was sequenced with immunoSEQ multiplex PCR; TCRdb's copy has only in-frame clones and lacks some. The sample lists under 2.5 million clones, just under 95% occurring once. The sequenced sample consisted of naive CD4+ T cells from PBMCs. This sample's subset: CD45RA+ positively selected. The receptors originated from a man in his late teens or twenties in good health. Some clones in this sample may be carry-over from other donors' samples.

This chain joins TRBV28 and TRBJ2-5; maybe TRBD2 (7 bases). V lost 7 bases and J 4 bases, leaving 16 bases between the germline ends. This CDR3 has 14 amino acids. CDR1 and CDR2 from the germline V gene are MDHEN and SYDVKM. CDR3 sequence reads: CASTPLGGGETQYF. The CDR3 coding sequence is TGTGCCAGCACTCCTCTAGGGGGGGGAGAGACCCAGTACTTC.

The chain has TRBV19 and TRBJ1-2; no firm D call. The germline V gene has CDR1 LNHDA and CDR2 SQIVND (reference sequence). The CDR3 consists of 13 residues. Trimming left V 3 bases short and J 8 bases short, with 13 bases between. CDR3 sequence reads: CASSIERAAGYTF. The CDR3 DNA reads as TGTGCCAGTAGTATTGAGAGGGCGGCCGGCTACACCTTC.

The CDR3 loop is CASIQGAGYPYGYTF. CDR3 in DNA: TGTGCCAGCATCCAGGGGGCGGGTTACCCTTATGGCTACACCTTC. The chain is built from TRBV6-1 and TRBJ1-2, with 8 bases fitting TRBD1. Unmatched junction bases numbered 12, after V lost 7 bases and J lost 5 bases. This CDR3 is 15 amino acids long. CDR1 is MNHNS and CDR2 is SASEGT in the germline V gene.

This clone was found once. The rearrangement links TRBV11-2 to TRBJ2-3, with 8 bases that match TRBD2. The junction had 6 bases not matched to a gene; V was cut back by 5 bases and J by 2 bases. Germline assignment: CDR1 SGHAT and CDR2 FQNNGV. The CDR3 totals 15 residues. The CDR3 nucleotides read TGTGCCAGCAGCACCCCGGGAGGGCTCACAGATACGCAGTATTTT. Translating it yields CASSTPGGLTDTQYF.

Concerning this clone: Other DNA sequences in this sample translate to the same CDR3. V and J are TRBV14 and TRBJ2-4; D is possibly TRBD2 (5 bases). V lost 2 bases to trimming and J lost 1 base, with 6 bases between them. Germline CDR1 and CDR2: SGHDN and FVKESK. CDR3 length: 14 residues. CDR3 sequence reads: CASSQRGAKNIQYF. The CDR3 nucleotides read TGTGCCAGCAGCCAACGAGGGGCCAAAAACATTCAGTACTTC.

This rearrangement joins TRBV7-8 to TRBJ2-7; 7 bases agree with TRBD1. There are 16 residues in the CDR3. V was pared by 3 bases and J by 2 bases, with 10 bases of the junction left unmatched. Looked up from germline, CDR1 is SGHVS and CDR2 is FQNEAQ. CDR3 sequence (DNA): TGTGCCAGCAGCTTGCGAGGACAGGTGACCCCCTACGAGCAGTACTTC. It is translated as CASSLRGQVTPYEQYF.

This clone appeared a few times. V is TRBV28 and J is TRBJ2-2; no firm D call. From germline, CDR1 is MDHEN and CDR2 SYDVKM. CDR3 length equals 15 residues. Deletions cut 10 bases from V and 4 bases from J, with 19 bases between. This chain's CDR3 is CATSPGWGATGELFF. CDR3 in DNA: TGTGCCACCTCTCCCGGGTGGGGTGCCACCGGGGAGCTGTTTTTT.

The V gene is TRBV14, the J gene TRBJ2-5, with D possibly being TRBD2 (6 bases). This CDR3 contains 12 residues. Looked up from germline, CDR1 is SGHDN and CDR2 is FVKESK. V dropped 4 bases and J dropped 7 bases, with 10 bases sitting between them. The CDR3 DNA is TGTGCCAGCAGCCTCGGGACTGTGACCCAGTACTTC. It yields the protein CASSLGTVTQYF.

Note on this clone: Within the sample, other DNA sequences also encode this same CDR3. The rearrangement joins TRBV7-9 to TRBJ1-1; D possibly corresponds to TRBD1 (5 bases). V was cut by 0 bases and J by 4 bases, with 9 bases left in between. Germline-derived CDR1 and CDR2 are SEHNR and FQNEAQ (reference sequence). The CDR3 spans 14 residues. The CDR3 protein is CASSLAGGSTEAFF. The CDR3 coding sequence is TGTGCCAGCAGCTTAGCCGGGGGTAGCACTGAAGCTTTCTTT.

The rearrangement links TRBV30 to TRBJ2-3; maybe TRBD2 (5 bases). V lost 2 bases to trimming and J lost 0 bases, with 15 bases between them. The CDR3 extends over 16 amino acids. Germline V gene data show CDR1 as GTSNPN and CDR2 as SVGIG (reference sequence). CDR3 nucleotide sequence: TGTGCCTGGAGTCGAGGGCGGGCGTCTAGCACAGATACGCAGTATTTT. It translates to CAWSRGRASSTDTQYF.

The rearrangement joins TRBV15 to TRBJ2-7, with D possibly matching TRBD2 (6 bases). This CDR3 has 14 amino acids. V was cut by 1 base and J by 5 bases, with 12 bases left in between. Germline-derived CDR1 and CDR2 are LNHNV and YYDKDF (reference sequence). Here the CDR3 reads CATSRGWGGNEQYF. CDR3 in DNA: TGTGCCACCAGCAGAGGGTGGGGAGGCAACGAGCAGTACTTC.

The chain joins TRBV19 to TRBJ2-5; no definite D call. CDR1 LNHDA and CDR2 SQIVND come from the germline V gene (reference sequence). The V gene lost 1 base and the J gene lost 5 bases, with 14 bases spanning the gap. CDR3 length: 15 amino acids. The DNA of the CDR3 is TGTGCCAGTAGTATAGGGTCCTCCGGCGCGGAGACCCAGTACTTC. It encodes CASSIGSSGAETQYF.

The V and J genes are TRBV7-6 and TRBJ2-2; 9 bases fit TRBD2. The CDR3 sequence is 14 residues long. The junction had 4 bases not matched to a gene; V was cut back by 4 bases and J by 7 bases. Germline V gene data show CDR1 as SGHVS and CDR2 as FNYEAQ. The DNA for the CDR3 is TGTGCCAGCAGCTACGGGACTAGCTTCGGGGAGCTGTTTTTT. It codes for CASSYGTSFGELFF. The whole variable domain, filled in from reference TRBV7-6 and TRBJ2-2, reads GAGVSQSPRYKVTKRGQDVALRCDPISGHVSLYWYRQALGQGPEFLTYFNYEAQQDKSGLPNDRFSAERPEGSISTLTIQRTEQRDSAMYRCASSYGTSFGELFFGEGSRLTVL.

This clone appeared a single time. This rearrangement joins TRBV15 to TRBJ2-2, with TRBD2 as a possible D gene (6 bases). Looked up from germline, CDR1 is LNHNV and CDR2 is YYDKDF (reference sequence). The CDR3 runs 13 residues. The V end lost 1 base, the J end lost 7 bases, and 7 bases lay between the germline ends. The chain's CDR3 is CATSRVRGGELFF. In DNA, the CDR3 is TGTGCCACCAGCAGAGTGCGGGGCGGGGAGCTGTTTTTT.

A word on this clone: One end of the junction varies from germline; a read error may be responsible. The V gene is TRBV7-8, the J gene TRBJ2-7; a weak D match, TRBD2 (7 bases). Looked up from germline, CDR1 is SGHVS and CDR2 is FQNEAQ. The CDR3 consists of 14 residues. The CDR3 sequence is CASSLVGYGGAHDF. The CDR3 DNA reads TGTGCCAGCAGCTTAGTCGGGTATGGGGGGGCCCACGACTTC. The entire variable domain, with the rest obtained from reference TRBV7-8 and TRBJ2-7, is as follows: GAGVSQSPRYKVAKRGQDVALRCDPISGHVSLFWYQQALGQGPEFLTYFQNEAQLDKSGLPSDRFFAERPEGSVSTLKIQRTQQEDSAVYLCASSLVGYGGAHDFGPGTRLTVT.

CDR3 protein: CASSLSSTRPSGARGTQYF. The CDR3 DNA follows: TGTGCCAGCAGTTTATCTTCCACAAGGCCGTCGGGGGCCAGGGGGACCCAGTACTTC. This chain links TRBV27 with TRBJ2-5; possibly TRBD1 or TRBD2 for D (6 bases each). This CDR3 region has 19 residues. The V end lost 0 bases, the J end lost 7 bases, and 27 bases lay between the germline ends. Germline values: CDR1 MNHEY, CDR2 SMNVEV (reference sequence).

This clone was found a few times. The chain joins TRBV30 to TRBJ1-5; D is unresolved. Germline V gives CDR1 GTSNPN, CDR2 SVGIG (reference sequence). The CDR3 has 15 residues. Trimming removed 2 bases from V and 4 bases from J, with 15 bases in between. In DNA, the CDR3 is TGTGCCTGGAGTCCCCAAAGGTTGGGGAATCAGCCCCAGCATTTT. This codes for CAWSPQRLGNQPQHF.

This clone was seen a few times. The sample holds other DNA sequences that translate to the same CDR3. The rearrangement uses TRBV5-1 and TRBJ1-5; no reliable D call. V lost 2 bases to trimming and J lost 5 bases, with 8 bases between them. CDR3 length: 13 residues. CDR1 is SGHRS, CDR2 YFSETQ, per germline. Here the CDR3 reads CASSLSGDQPQHF. The CDR3 bases are TGCGCCAGCAGCTTATCGGGCGATCAGCCCCAGCATTTT.

This chain connects TRBV5-6 to TRBJ2-7, with 9 positions matching TRBD1. V lost 4 bases to trimming and J lost 3 bases; unmatched junction nucleotides: 11. The CDR3 runs 16 residues. Germline CDR1 and CDR2: SGHDT and YYEEEE. CDR3 nucleotide sequence: TGTGCCAGCAGCACTCGACAGGGGGATTCCCTCTACGAGCAGTACTTC. Amino acid sequence: CASSTRQGDSLYEQYF.

Of note for this clone: Other DNA sequences in this specimen translate into the identical CDR3. The chain uses TRBV5-4 and TRBJ2-3, with D uncertain. V shed 5 bases and J shed 3 bases, with 7 bases lying between them. Germline CDR1 is SGHNT and CDR2 is YYREEE (reference sequence). The CDR3 totals 12 residues. The CDR3 spells CASSPTTDTQYF. CDR3 nucleotide sequence: TGTGCCAGCAGTCCGACGACAGATACGCAGTATTTT.

The rearrangement joins TRBV7-4 to TRBJ2-1, with 11 positions matching TRBD2. This CDR3 has 20 amino acids. Germline V gene data show CDR1 as SGHVT and CDR2 as SQSDAQ. V lost 2 bases and J lost 3; bases outside the gene matches: 15. In DNA form, the CDR3 reads TGTGCCAGCAGCTTAAATCAAAGGCGACTAGCGGGAAATAACTACAATGAGCAGTTCTTC. Residues: CASSLNQRRLAGNNYNEQFF.

As to this clone: The same CDR3 is also encoded by other DNA sequences in this sample. The J gene is TRBJ2-5, the V gene TRBV18; D is undetermined. Trimming cost V 3 bases and J 5 bases, with 10 bases left between them. CDR3 length: 13 amino acids. Germline V gives CDR1 KGHSH, CDR2 LQKENI. The CDR3 DNA follows: TGTGCCAGCTCACCTCTTTCTGGGGAGACCCAGTACTTC. Its protein product is CASSPLSGETQYF.

V is TRBV15 and J is TRBJ1-4; the D is unclear. Germline CDR1 reads LNHNV; CDR2 reads YYDKDF (reference sequence). CDR3 length: 16 residues. V lost 3 bases and J 8 bases, leaving 19 bases between the germline ends. The CDR3 here is CATSSGRGGLGEKLFF. Written as DNA, the CDR3 is TGTGCCACCAGCAGCGGTCGCGGAGGGCTGGGAGAAAAACTGTTTTTT.

This chain links TRBV7-6 with TRBJ2-2; unclear D gene. Germline V gene data show CDR1 as SGHVS and CDR2 as FNYEAQ. Trimming took 3 bases from V and 8 from J, leaving 10 bases between them. This CDR3 comprises 13 residues. CDR3 loop: CASSLADAGELFF. In DNA, the CDR3 is TGTGCCAGCAGCTTGGCGGATGCGGGGGAGCTGTTTTTT. Combining the CDR3 with reference TRBV7-6 and TRBJ2-2 gives the whole variable domain GAGVSQSPRYKVTKRGQDVALRCDPISGHVSLYWYRQALGQGPEFLTYFNYEAQQDKSGLPNDRFSAERPEGSISTLTIQRTEQRDSAMYRCASSLADAGELFFGEGSRLTVL.

The genes are TRBV5-1 and TRBJ1-1; 10 bases map to TRBD1. This CDR3 is built from 15 residues. Germline loops: CDR1 SGHRS, CDR2 YFSETQ. Unmatched junction bases numbered 7, after V lost 4 bases and J lost 4 bases. The DNA for the CDR3 is TGCGCCAGCAGCCCGAGACAGGGGGCGATCACTGAAGCTTTCTTT. It encodes CASSPRQGAITEAFF. The whole variable domain, filled in from reference TRBV5-1 and TRBJ1-1, reads KAGVTQTPRYLIKTRGQQVTLSCSPISGHRSVSWYQQTPGQGLQFLFEYFSETQRNKGNFPGRFSGRQFSNSRSEMNVSTLELGDSALYLCASSPRQGAITEAFFGQGTRLTVV.

V and J are TRBV19 and TRBJ1-5, with D perhaps TRBD1 (6 bases). V lost 3 bases to trimming and J lost 0 bases, with 12 bases between them. CDR1 is LNHDA, CDR2 SQIVND, per germline (reference sequence). This CDR3 is built from 16 residues. The CDR3: CASSIDRITSNQPQHF. The DNA of the CDR3 is TGTGCCAGTAGTATCGACAGGATAACTAGCAATCAGCCCCAGCATTTT.

This chain uses TRBV18 with TRBJ2-7; a possible D gene is TRBD1 (5 bases). V was trimmed by 5 bases and J by 9 bases, leaving 11 bases between them. From germline, CDR1 is KGHSH and CDR2 LQKENI. This CDR3 is 11 amino acids long. CDR3 in amino acids: CASSSGWAQYF. The DNA for the CDR3 is TGTGCCAGCTCATCAGGGTGGGCGCAGTACTTC.

The chain joins TRBV5-1 to TRBJ2-1; 11 nucleotides agree with TRBD2. The CDR3 spans 15 residues. Germline values: CDR1 SGHRS, CDR2 YFSETQ. The ends lost 6 bases at V and 3 bases at J; junction bases unmatched: 5. CDR3 nucleotide sequence: TGCGCCAGCACCCCGGGACTAGCGGACTACAATGAGCAGTTCTTC. This translates into CASTPGLADYNEQFF.

This rearrangement joins TRBV5-1 to TRBJ2-3; 11 positions match TRBD2. CDR3 length: 16 amino acids. Trimming took 3 bases from V and 5 from J; bases not matched to a gene: 8. Germline assignment: CDR1 SGHRS and CDR2 YFSETQ. The DNA of the CDR3 is TGCGCCAGCAGCTCGACCGGGACTAGCGGAAGAGATACGCAGTATTTT. Protein product: CASSSTGTSGRDTQYF.

V is TRBV10-2 and J is TRBJ2-7; TRBD1 aligns across 8 bases. The CDR3 sequence is 15 residues long. CDR1 and CDR2 from the germline V gene are WSHSY and SAAADI. Trimming removed 4 bases from V and 4 bases from J; junction bases left unmatched: 9. Written as DNA, the CDR3 is TGCGCCAGCAGTGGACGCCAGGGGGCAAGGTACGAGCAGTACTTC. It codes for CASSGRQGARYEQYF.